This entry lists 2 T cell receptor beta chains sequenced from one sample in a study of blood T cells in healthy people across ages. The authors ran a second PCR of about 6 to 11 cycles using a sample-barcoded 5' primer and a J-beta primer mix. TCRdb used MiXCR to reprocess the 5' RACE reads, holding one entry per CDR3 protein. The sample carries under 850,000 distinct CDR3 sequences, about 34% recorded once. Sequenced: blood. These receptors originate from a man younger than 30 in good health.

Remarks on this clonotype: Possible read error: a much larger clone is one base away. The genes are TRBV29-1 and TRBJ2-7; 7 bases are a match to TRBD2. Germline CDR1 reads SQVTM; CDR2 reads ANQGSEA. The CDR3 spans 14 residues. V dropped 6 bases and J dropped 7; count of bases not matched to a gene: 15. The CDR3 DNA is TGCAGCGTATATGGGGGGGAGACATACAATGAGCAGTACTTC. Its translation is CSVYGGETYNEQYF.

This chain joins TRBV20-1 and TRBJ2-1, with D possibly called TRBD1 or TRBD2 (5 bases each). Between the trimmed V and J ends, which lost 3 bases and 7 bases, there was a span of 7 bases. Germline CDR1 and CDR2: DFQATT and SNEGSKA (reference sequence). The CDR3 contains 11 residues. Here the CDR3 reads CSASEGNEQFF. CDR3 bases: TGCAGTGCTAGTGAGGGGAATGAGCAGTTCTTC.